This TCR beta chain was sequenced during a study of CD8+ T cells in alopecia areata. Study-wide points: The study found higher clonality in lesional than normal scalp, especially in alopecia totalis/universalis.

For this clone: Its antigen is unidentified.

As the sequencing template, cDNA was produced by extracting RNA and reverse transcribing it. Profiled with immunoSEQ multiplex PCR; TCRdb holds only in-frame clones, not every one. The data hold more than 95,000 clones, with more than 35% observed a single time. V shed 3 bases, J shed 2 bases, and the junction held 7 bases outside the gene matches. CDR1 and CDR2 from the germline V gene are SGHRS and YFSETQ. There are 16 residues in the CDR3. The receptor's source is a human donor with alopecia areata. The sequenced sample was CD4+ T cells sorted from blood. The V gene is TRBV5-1, the J gene TRBJ2-5; 10 nucleotides align to TRBD2. This chain's CDR3 is CASSSGLAATQETQYF. DNA of the CDR3: TGCGCCAGCAGCTCCGGACTAGCGGCGACACAAGAGACCCAGTACTTC.